This T cell receptor beta chain appears in the sequencing data of a study of cytomegalovirus exposure and HLA in healthy donors. Study results and caveats: A link between a missense DCLRE1C variant and TCR beta V- and J-gene trimming emerged from a later analysis. Cytomegalovirus association was listed for 164 TCR beta chains.

The CDR3 covers 14 residues. Trimming removed 4 bases at V and 4 bases at J, with 16 bases between. Germline loops: CDR1 SQVTM, CDR2 ANQGSEA. This clone was observed a handful of times. Its specificity is unknown. In the PCR, 60 Vbeta and 13 Jbeta primers were used. The repertoire was sequenced with immunoSEQ multiplex PCR; TCRdb's copy has only in-frame clones and lacks some. The table has around 150,000 clones, 50% to 75% seen once. Specimen: PBMCs. The genes are TRBV29-1 and TRBJ1-1, with D tentatively TRBD1 (5 bases). The source is a woman aged 60-75 years in good health and CMV-seropositive. As DNA, the CDR3 is TGCAGCGTTGTAAGGGGAATCGAGGTCACTGAAGCTTTCTTT. Protein product: CSVVRGIEVTEAFF.